This passage covers 17 T cell receptor beta chains from one sample sequenced in a study of CD8+ T cells in alopecia areata. As the sequencing template, cDNA was produced by extracting RNA and reverse transcribing it. Sequencing was performed with immunoSEQ multiplex PCR; in TCRdb, only in-frame clones are kept and a portion is missing. The table records some 51,000 clones, over 95% of them present only once. This specimen consisted of CD8+ T cells sorted from blood, obtained at week 0. These receptors came from a human donor with alopecia areata.

The chain combines TRBV4-3 with TRBJ1-2, with D possibly matching TRBD1 (6 bases). The germline CDR1 and CDR2 sequences are LGHNA and YSLEER. The CDR3 loop spans 17 amino acids. Trimming took 0 bases from V and 4 from J, leaving 18 bases between them. The CDR3 is CASSQEGMVGGSYGYTF. Here the CDR3 DNA reads TGCGCCAGCAGCCAAGAGGGAATGGTAGGGGGGAGCTATGGCTACACCTTC.

This clone was observed once. This chain uses TRBV4-3 with TRBJ2-5; 7 nucleotides match TRBD2. V was pared by 0 bases and J by 3 bases, with 7 bases of the junction left unmatched. The CDR3 is made up of 16 amino acids. Germline-derived CDR1 and CDR2 are LGHNA and YSLEER. The chain's CDR3 is CASSQDWSLAEETQYF. The DNA of the CDR3 is TGCGCCAGCAGCCAAGATTGGTCCCTAGCGGAAGAGACCCAGTACTTC.

This chain connects TRBV29-1 to TRBJ1-2; weak D call: TRBD1 (6 bases). The length of the CDR3 is 14 residues. With 1 base removed from V and 5 bases from J, the gap between germline ends came to 14 bases. In germline, CDR1 is SQVTM, CDR2 ANQGSEA. CDR3 loop: CSVEVLRGAYGYTF. The CDR3 bases are TGCAGCGTTGAAGTTTTACGGGGGGCGTATGGCTACACCTTC.

The V call is TRBV14, the J call TRBJ2-7, with a possible D match to TRBD1 (6 bases). Trimming removed 3 bases at V and 2 bases at J, with 23 bases between. This CDR3 region has 18 residues. CDR1 is SGHDN and CDR2 is FVKESK in the germline V gene. CDR3 loop: CASSHRPNLGDTAYEQYF. The CDR3 DNA sequence: TGTGCCAGCAGCCACCGCCCGAACCTGGGGGACACTGCCTACGAGCAGTACTTC.

In its sample, this clone was seen once. This chain connects TRBV6-5 to TRBJ2-7; D might be TRBD2 (5 bases). Germline-derived CDR1 and CDR2 are MNHEY and SVGAGI. This CDR3 has 15 amino acids. V gave up 6 bases and J gave up 3 bases, with 18 bases separating them. For the CDR3, the DNA is TGTGCCAGCAGCCTTTCGTCTGGGAGTATCTACGAGCAGTACTTC. The encoded protein is CASSLSSGSIYEQYF.

The V and J genes are TRBV4-1 and TRBJ2-7; 8 bases line up with TRBD1. This CDR3 region has 15 residues. In germline, CDR1 is MGHRA, CDR2 YSYEKL. J lost 3 bases, V lost 1 base, and 5 bases had no gene match. CDR3 DNA sequence: TGCGCCAGCAGCCAAGTCAGGGGGCTCAGCTACGAGCAGTACTTC. This translates into CASSQVRGLSYEQYF.

The rearrangement joins TRBV29-1 to TRBJ2-7; D might be TRBD1 or TRBD2, each matching 6 bases. CDR1 SQVTM and CDR2 ANQGSEA come from the germline V gene. The CDR3 contains 17 residues. The CDR3 DNA reads TGCCGACGAAATGGGGCTAGGGGGGCCACTTTTAACTACGAGCAGTACTTC. It specifies CRRNGARGATFNYEQYF.

The DNA of the CDR3 is TGCGCCAGCAGCCAAGTCTCGGGACCGATGACCTACAATGAGCAGTTCTTC. Protein product: CASSQVSGPMTYNEQFF. This chain links TRBV4-1 with TRBJ2-1, with D perhaps assigned TRBD1 or TRBD2 (5 bases each). The germline V gene encodes CDR1 MGHRA and CDR2 YSYEKL. Trimming stripped 1 base from V and 2 bases from J, with 15 bases between. CDR3 length: 17 amino acids.

Regarding this clone: The junction differs from germline at one of its ends, possibly a read error. The chain employs TRBV9 and TRBJ2-1, with D perhaps matching TRBD2 (6 bases). Per germline, CDR1 SGDLS and CDR2 YYNGEE. The CDR3 has 15 amino acids. Written as DNA, the CDR3 is TGTGCCAGTAGCAAATCGGGACTCCAGTACAATGAGCAGCTCTTC. This sequence encodes CASSKSGLQYNEQLF.

This chain links TRBV10-3 with TRBJ2-3; 8 positions agree with TRBD1. The CDR3 is 14 residues long. After removal of 3 bases from V and 4 bases from J, the junction contained 3 bases not matched to a gene. Germline lookup yields CDR1 ENHRY and CDR2 SYGVKD. The CDR3 here is CAISDRTGSDTQYF. The CDR3 coding sequence is TGTGCCATCAGTGATAGGACAGGGTCAGATACGCAGTATTTT.

The chain couples TRBV5-8 to TRBJ2-7; TRBD2 agrees at 7 bases. Germline lookup yields CDR1 SGHTS and CDR2 YDEGEE. This CDR3 spans 17 amino acids. The V and J ends lost 0 bases and 1 base, in that order; junction bases with no gene match: 10. The CDR3 bases are TGTGCCAGCAGCTTGGGGGCTAGCGGACTGACGTCCTACGAGCAGTACTTC. It encodes CASSLGASGLTSYEQYF.

The rearrangement joins TRBV4-3 to TRBJ2-1; unclear D gene. The CDR3 is made up of 15 amino acids. The germline V gene encodes CDR1 LGHNA and CDR2 YSLEER. Trimming took off 0 bases at V and 6 bases at J, with 12 bases between the two ends. As DNA, the CDR3 is TGCGCCAGCAGCCAAGATAGAACCCTGGGCAATGAGCAGTTCTTC. It is translated as CASSQDRTLGNEQFF.

The genes are TRBV5-6 and TRBJ1-1; D remains ambiguous. Trimming took 3 bases from V and 0 from J, leaving 12 bases between them. CDR3 length: 15 residues. CDR1 and CDR2 (germline): SGHDT, YYEEEE. This chain's CDR3 is CASSSSRYMNTEAFF. The CDR3 DNA sequence: TGTGCCAGCAGCTCCTCCCGGTACATGAACACTGAAGCTTTCTTT.

The gene calls are TRBV4-1 and TRBJ2-7, with D possibly being TRBD1 (6 bases). The CDR3 consists of 17 residues. Trimming removed 0 bases at V and 3 bases at J, with 18 bases between. Germline CDR1 reads MGHRA; CDR2 reads YSYEKL. In nucleotides, the CDR3 is TGCGCCAGCAGCCAAGAAGGGGGAGCAAGCCTCTACTACGAGCAGTACTTC. Its protein product is CASSQEGGASLYYEQYF.

The chain uses TRBV29-1 and TRBJ2-7; D unclear. CDR3 length equals 11 residues. The V gene's germline CDR1 is SQVTM and CDR2 ANQGSEA. The ends were cut back, 5 bases at V and 2 bases at J, with 7 bases in the middle. The CDR3 nucleotides read TGCAGCGTTCGCAGAGCCTACGAGCAGTACTTC. Its translation is CSVRRAYEQYF.

The CDR3 spells CASSQDPTRSSYNEQFF. Written as DNA, the CDR3 is TGCGCCAGCAGCCAAGACCCAACTAGAAGCTCCTACAATGAGCAGTTCTTC. This rearrangement joins TRBV4-3 to TRBJ2-1, with D possibly being TRBD2 (5 bases). CDR3 length equals 17 residues. Trimming cost V 0 bases and J 0 bases, with 12 bases left between them. CDR1 and CDR2 from the germline V gene are LGHNA and YSLEER.

The J gene is TRBJ1-1, the V gene TRBV19; no reliable D call. With 3 bases removed from V and 7 bases from J, the gap between germline ends came to 9 bases. CDR3 length: 12 amino acids. Germline CDR1 LNHDA, CDR2 SQIVND (reference sequence). CDR3 nucleotides: TGTGCCAGTAGTATGGGAGAAGTTGAAGCTTTCTTT. This sequence encodes CASSMGEVEAFF.